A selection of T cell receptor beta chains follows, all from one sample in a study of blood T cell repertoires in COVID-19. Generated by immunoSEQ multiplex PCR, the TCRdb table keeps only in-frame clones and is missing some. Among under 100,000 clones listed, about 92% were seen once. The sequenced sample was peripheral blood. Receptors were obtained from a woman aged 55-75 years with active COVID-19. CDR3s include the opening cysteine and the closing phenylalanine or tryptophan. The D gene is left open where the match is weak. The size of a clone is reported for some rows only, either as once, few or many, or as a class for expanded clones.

DNA: TGTGCCAGCAGTGAAGCGTTGCTAGCGGGGGGGCCGGACACCGGGGAGCTGTTTTTT; CDR3: CASSEALLAGGPDTGELFF; D: TRBD2; J: TRBJ2-2; V: TRBV2; size: -
DNA: TGTGCCAGCATTGGAGGGGTGAACACTGAAGCTTTCTTT; CDR3: CASIGGVNTEAFF; D: -; J: TRBJ1-1; V: TRBV6-5; size: -
DNA: TGTGCCACCAGTGATACCTCGGGCGGGAGATCCCTCTCCTACAATGAGCAGTTCTTC; CDR3: CATSDTSGGRSLSYNEQFF; D: TRBD2; J: TRBJ2-1; V: TRBV24-1; size: -
DNA: TGTGCCAGCAGCTTAGGAGGGTTGGGGACTGAAGCTTTCTTT; CDR3: CASSLGGLGTEAFF; D: -; J: TRBJ1-1; V: TRBV7-8; size: -
DNA: TGCGCCAGCAGCTTGGGGGAGGGGATGGCGCAGTATTTT; CDR3: CASSLGEGMAQYF; D: TRBD2; J: TRBJ2-3; V: TRBV5-1; size: -
DNA: TGTGCCAGCAGAACGGGAGGGAACACTGAAGCTTTCTTT; CDR3: CASRTGGNTEAFF; D: -; J: TRBJ1-1; V: TRBV12-3/TRBV12-4; size: -
DNA: TGTGCCAGCAGCTTGGGGCGGGTTAACACTGAAGCTTTCTTT; CDR3: CASSLGRVNTEAFF; D: -; J: TRBJ1-1; V: TRBV5-5; size: -
DNA: TGTGCCACCAGCAGAGGGGGAGGAGCCACAGATACGCAGTATTTT; CDR3: CATSRGGGATDTQYF; D: -; J: TRBJ2-3; V: TRBV15; size: -
DNA: TGTGCCAGCAGTTTACCCCTAGCGGGGGCCTCTGCATACAATGAGCAGTTCTTC; CDR3: CASSLPLAGASAYNEQFF; D: TRBD2; J: TRBJ2-1; V: TRBV28; size: -
DNA: TGTGCCAGCAGCCCCTCCGCAGATACGCAGTATTTT; CDR3: CASSPSADTQYF; D: -; J: TRBJ2-3; V: TRBV3-1/TRBV3-2; size: few
DNA: TGTGCCAGCAGCTTATTAGGAATAGCGGGTATTTTTGAGACCCAGTACTTC; CDR3: CASSLLGIAGIFETQYF; D: TRBD2; J: TRBJ2-5; V: TRBV7-2; size: -
DNA: TGTGCCAGCAGAGAAACAGGGCCGATGAACACTGAAGCTTTCTTT; CDR3: CASRETGPMNTEAFF; D: -; J: TRBJ1-1; V: TRBV2; size: -
DNA: TGTGCCAGCAGCGTCTCAAGCGGGGGTTTCACCGGGGAGCTGTTTTTT; CDR3: CASSVSSGGFTGELFF; D: TRBD2; J: TRBJ2-2; V: TRBV9; size: -
DNA: TGTGCCAGCAGCTTAGTAGGGGCTGCGATGATGAACACTGAAGCTTTCTTT; CDR3: CASSLVGAAMMNTEAFF; D: -; J: TRBJ1-1; V: TRBV7-9; size: -
DNA: TGTGCCAGCAGCCCCAGGACTAGCGGGAGCTACGAGCAGTACTTC; CDR3: CASSPRTSGSYEQYF; D: TRBD2; J: TRBJ2-7; V: TRBV7-2; size: -
DNA: TGTGCCAGCAGTGACCAAGCGGGGGTAGCCGGTACGCAGTATTTT; CDR3: CASSDQAGVAGTQYF; D: TRBD2; J: TRBJ2-3; V: TRBV2; size: -
DNA: TGTGCCAGCAGTACGGGGGTCGGGACCCAGTACTTC; CDR3: CASSTGVGTQYF; D: -; J: TRBJ2-5; V: TRBV27; size: -
DNA: TGTGCCAGCAGCTTAGGAGCGGGGGTTAGGACTGAAGCTTTCTTT; CDR3: CASSLGAGVRTEAFF; D: -; J: TRBJ1-1; V: TRBV7-2; size: -
DNA: TGTGCCAGCAGCGGACAGGGTCCCCCAACTAATGAAAAACTGTTTTTT; CDR3: CASSGQGPPTNEKLFF; D: -; J: TRBJ1-4; V: TRBV21-1; size: -
DNA: TGCGCCAGCAGCCGAGGGTTAGCGGGAGTTTCCGATACGCAGTATTTT; CDR3: CASSRGLAGVSDTQYF; D: TRBD2; J: TRBJ2-3; V: TRBV5-1; size: -
DNA: TGTGCCAGCAGCACCTCAGGGCGAGGGGGCTCCTACGAGCAGTACTTC; CDR3: CASSTSGRGGSYEQYF; D: -; J: TRBJ2-7; V: TRBV21-1; size: -
DNA: TGTGCCATCAGGGAGGACAATTACAATGAGCAGTTCTTC; CDR3: CAIREDNYNEQFF; D: -; J: TRBJ2-1; V: TRBV10-3; size: -
DNA: TGTGCCAGCAGGATCGGGGGGGCCGACACAGATACGCAGTATTTT; CDR3: CASRIGGADTDTQYF; D: TRBD2; J: TRBJ2-3; V: TRBV6-5; size: -
DNA: TGTGCCTGGGTGGGAGCGGGGGGAATCTACAATGAGCAGTTCTTC; CDR3: CAWVGAGGIYNEQFF; D: TRBD2; J: TRBJ2-1; V: TRBV30; size: -
DNA: TGTGCCAGCAGCCAACTCCCCCCTAGCGGGACCTACGAGCAGTACTTC; CDR3: CASSQLPPSGTYEQYF; D: TRBD2; J: TRBJ2-7; V: TRBV14; size: -
DNA: TGTGCCTGGAGTTTCAGGGGGAATCAGCCCCAGCATTTT; CDR3: CAWSFRGNQPQHF; D: TRBD1; J: TRBJ1-5; V: TRBV30; size: -
DNA: TGTGCCAGCAGCGAAGGGAGTGCCCGCGCCTACGAGCAGTACTTC; CDR3: CASSEGSARAYEQYF; D: -; J: TRBJ2-7; V: TRBV9; size: -
DNA: TGTGCCAGCAGCTTAGAGCGTAATGAGCAGTTCTTC; CDR3: CASSLERNEQFF; D: -; J: TRBJ2-1; V: TRBV11-2; size: -
DNA: TGTGCCAGCAGTGGACAGGCGGTAACTGAAGCTTTCTTT; CDR3: CASSGQAVTEAFF; D: TRBD1; J: TRBJ1-1; V: TRBV12-3/TRBV12-4; size: -
DNA: TGTGCCAGCAGTCCGGGTCCTACCTACGAGCAGTACTTC; CDR3: CASSPGPTYEQYF; D: -; J: TRBJ2-7; V: TRBV12-3/TRBV12-4; size: -
DNA: TGTGCCAGCAGCTCCGGGACAAGCAATCAGCCCCAGCATTTT; CDR3: CASSSGTSNQPQHF; D: -; J: TRBJ1-5; V: TRBV7-9; size: few
DNA: TGTGCCAGCAGTTTTTCTGTCACTGAAGCTTTCTTT; CDR3: CASSFSVTEAFF; D: -; J: TRBJ1-1; V: TRBV28; size: -
DNA: TGTGCCACCAGTGAATACTCGGGGCCCCAGCATTTT; CDR3: CATSEYSGPQHF; D: -; J: TRBJ1-5; V: TRBV24-1; size: -
DNA: TGTGCCAGTAGTAGGGACTGGGTGACAGATACGCAGTATTTT; CDR3: CASSRDWVTDTQYF; D: -; J: TRBJ2-3; V: TRBV19; size: once
DNA: TGCGCCAGCAGCCTAACAGGAACGTACACTGAAGCTTTCTTT; CDR3: CASSLTGTYTEAFF; D: -; J: TRBJ1-1; V: TRBV5-1; size: -
DNA: TGCGCCAGCAGCTTCGCCGGACAGGCTTCTGGCTACACCTTC; CDR3: CASSFAGQASGYTF; D: TRBD1; J: TRBJ1-2; V: TRBV5-1; size: -
DNA: TGCGCCAGCAGCCACTATTTCCTAGCGGGGGGGGAGGAGACCCAGTACTTC; CDR3: CASSHYFLAGGEETQYF; D: TRBD2; J: TRBJ2-5; V: TRBV4-1; size: -
DNA: TGTGCCAGCAGCTTGCGGGGGGTAGGCACCGGGGAGCTGTTTTTT; CDR3: CASSLRGVGTGELFF; D: TRBD2; J: TRBJ2-2; V: TRBV5-4; size: -
DNA: TGTGCCAGCAGCTTAAGGCTAGCGGGCCTCACAGATACGCAGTATTTT; CDR3: CASSLRLAGLTDTQYF; D: TRBD2; J: TRBJ2-3; V: TRBV11-3; size: once
DNA: TGTGCCAGCAGCTTAGATCAACTAGCGGGGGGGGACGATACGCAGTATTTT; CDR3: CASSLDQLAGGDDTQYF; D: TRBD2; J: TRBJ2-3; V: TRBV11-2; size: -
DNA: TGCGCCAGCAGCCCACAGAGATCCCAAGAGACCCAGTACTTC; CDR3: CASSPQRSQETQYF; D: -; J: TRBJ2-5; V: TRBV10-2; size: -
DNA: TGTGCCAGCAGTCCAGTAGACAGGGTTAACAATGAGCAGTTCTTC; CDR3: CASSPVDRVNNEQFF; D: TRBD1; J: TRBJ2-1; V: TRBV14; size: -
DNA: TGTGCCAGCAGTGTTATAGATTGGGGCTACACCTTC; CDR3: CASSVIDWGYTF; D: -; J: TRBJ1-2; V: TRBV2; size: -
DNA: TGTGCCAGCAGTTTGAGCGGGGGACCCTCCTACGAGCAGTACTTC; CDR3: CASSLSGGPSYEQYF; D: TRBD2; J: TRBJ2-7; V: TRBV28; size: -
DNA: TGTGCCACCAGTGATCCCGGAAGGAGCTATGGCTACACCTTC; CDR3: CATSDPGRSYGYTF; D: -; J: TRBJ1-2; V: TRBV24-1; size: -
DNA: TGTGCCAGCAGCGTCTCTGCTACTAGCACAGATACGCAGTATTTT; CDR3: CASSVSATSTDTQYF; D: -; J: TRBJ2-3; V: TRBV9; size: -
DNA: TGTGCCAGCAGCTTGCCTAGCCAAGAGACCCAGTACTTC; CDR3: CASSLPSQETQYF; D: -; J: TRBJ2-5; V: TRBV5-4; size: -
DNA: TGTGCCAGCACCGTTCCGGAGCAGCCCCAGCATTTT; CDR3: CASTVPEQPQHF; D: -; J: TRBJ1-5; V: TRBV28; size: -
DNA: TGTGCCAGCAGTGAACGGACAGGTATCTCTGAAGCTTTCTTT; CDR3: CASSERTGISEAFF; D: TRBD1; J: TRBJ1-1; V: TRBV6-1; size: -
DNA: TGTGCCAGCAGCTTGGGACTAGCGGGGCCACAAGAGACCCAGTACTTC; CDR3: CASSLGLAGPQETQYF; D: TRBD2; J: TRBJ2-5; V: TRBV7-2; size: -
DNA: TGTGCCAGCAGCCTAGCTAACTATGGCTACACCTTC; CDR3: CASSLANYGYTF; D: -; J: TRBJ1-2; V: TRBV6-5; size: -
DNA: TGTGCTAGTGGTTCTCCCGGGACAGGGTGGGATGAGCAGTTCTTC; CDR3: CASGSPGTGWDEQFF; D: TRBD1; J: TRBJ2-1; V: TRBV12-5; size: -
DNA: TGTGCCAGCAGTGACCCGGGACAGGGGGTTGAAAAACTGTTTTTT; CDR3: CASSDPGQGVEKLFF; D: TRBD1; J: TRBJ1-4; V: TRBV6-2/TRBV6-3; size: -
DNA: TGTGCCAGCAGTTACTCGCGGACTTATGGCTACACCTTC; CDR3: CASSYSRTYGYTF; D: -; J: TRBJ1-2; V: TRBV6-5; size: -
DNA: TGTGCCAGCAGCTTGGACCCAGTAGGGGTAAACACCGGGGAGCTGTTTTTT; CDR3: CASSLDPVGVNTGELFF; D: -; J: TRBJ2-2; V: TRBV7-3; size: -
DNA: TGTGCCAGCAGTTACCAAACAGGGGCCACTCACACTGAAGCTTTCTTT; CDR3: CASSYQTGATHTEAFF; D: TRBD1; J: TRBJ1-1; V: TRBV6-2/TRBV6-3; size: -
DNA: TGTGCCAGCAGACTCGACAGGAGCTCCTATAATTCACCCCTCCACTTT; CDR3: CASRLDRSSYNSPLHF; D: -; J: TRBJ1-6; V: TRBV28; size: -
DNA: TGCGCCAGCAGCTTGGGTAGCGGGCCTTACAATGAGCAGTTCTTC; CDR3: CASSLGSGPYNEQFF; D: TRBD2; J: TRBJ2-1; V: TRBV5-1; size: -
DNA: TGTGCCAGCAGTGAAGACTGGGACAGGGGGCGAAATGAGCAGTTCTTC; CDR3: CASSEDWDRGRNEQFF; D: TRBD1; J: TRBJ2-1; V: TRBV6-1; size: -